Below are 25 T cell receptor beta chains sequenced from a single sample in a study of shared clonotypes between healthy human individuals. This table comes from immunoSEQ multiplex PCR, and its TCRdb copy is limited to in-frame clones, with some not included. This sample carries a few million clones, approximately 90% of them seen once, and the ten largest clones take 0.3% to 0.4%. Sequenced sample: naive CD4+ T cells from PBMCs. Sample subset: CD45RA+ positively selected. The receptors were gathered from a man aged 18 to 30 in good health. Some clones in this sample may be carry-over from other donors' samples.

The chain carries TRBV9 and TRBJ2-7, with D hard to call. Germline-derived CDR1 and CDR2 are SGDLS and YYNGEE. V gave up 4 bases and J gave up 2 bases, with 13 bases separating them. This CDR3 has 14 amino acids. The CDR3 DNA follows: TGTGCCAGCAGCCCCGAGGACGGAGCCTACGAGCAGTACTTC. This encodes CASSPEDGAYEQYF.

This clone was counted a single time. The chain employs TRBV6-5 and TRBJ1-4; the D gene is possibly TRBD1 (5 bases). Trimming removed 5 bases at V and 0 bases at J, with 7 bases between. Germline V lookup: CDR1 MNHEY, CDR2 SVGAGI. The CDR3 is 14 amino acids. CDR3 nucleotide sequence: TGTGCCAGCAGTGCGACAGCAACTAATGAAAAACTGTTTTTT. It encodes CASSATATNEKLFF.

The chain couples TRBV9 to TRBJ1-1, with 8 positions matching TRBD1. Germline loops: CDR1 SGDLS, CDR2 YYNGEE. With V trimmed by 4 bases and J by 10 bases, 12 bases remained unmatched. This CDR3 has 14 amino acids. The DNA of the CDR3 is TGTGCCAGCAGCTCCTACCAGGGGGCCGCTCGAGCTTTCTTT. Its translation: CASSSYQGAARAFF.

Here the CDR3 DNA reads TGCGCCAGCAGCCAAGGACAGGGAAGGTCAGATACGCAGTATTTT. As protein: CASSQGQGRSDTQYF. This sequence joins TRBV4-3 and TRBJ2-3; the match to TRBD1 covers 7 bases. Germline lookup yields CDR1 LGHNA and CDR2 YSLEER. Trimming took 1 base from V and 4 from J; bases not matched to a gene: 5. This CDR3 comprises 15 residues.

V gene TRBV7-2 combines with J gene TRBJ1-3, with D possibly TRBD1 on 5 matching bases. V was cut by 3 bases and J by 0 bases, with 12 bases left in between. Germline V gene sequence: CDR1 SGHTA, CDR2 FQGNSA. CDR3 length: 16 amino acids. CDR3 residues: CASSLGGSFSGNTIYF. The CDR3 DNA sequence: TGTGCCAGCAGCTTGGGGGGGTCATTCTCTGGAAACACCATATATTTT.

In nucleotides, the CDR3 is TGTGCCAGCCTACAGGGTAAGGGTTACGAGCAGTACTTC. Translating gives CASLQGKGYEQYF. V gene TRBV7-8 combines with J gene TRBJ2-7, with D maybe TRBD1 (6 bases). Germline values: CDR1 SGHVS, CDR2 FQNEAQ. The CDR3 is 13 residues long. Trimming removed 8 bases from V and 4 bases from J, with 15 bases in between.

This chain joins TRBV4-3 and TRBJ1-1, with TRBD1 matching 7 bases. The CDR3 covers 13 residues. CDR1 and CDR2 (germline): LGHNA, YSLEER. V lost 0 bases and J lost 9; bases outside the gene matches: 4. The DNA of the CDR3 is TGCGCCAGCAGCCAAGATAGGGGGCAGAAAGCTTTCTTT. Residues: CASSQDRGQKAFF.

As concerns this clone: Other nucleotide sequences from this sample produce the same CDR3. CDR3 loop: CASSLEGGYTEAFF. In DNA, the CDR3 is TGCGCCAGCAGCTTGGAAGGGGGTTACACTGAAGCTTTCTTT. This chain links TRBV5-1 with TRBJ1-1, with D tentatively TRBD1 (6 bases). Per the germline V gene, CDR1 is SGHRS and CDR2 is YFSETQ. Trimming removed 0 bases at V and 3 bases at J, with 9 bases between. This CDR3 has 14 amino acids.

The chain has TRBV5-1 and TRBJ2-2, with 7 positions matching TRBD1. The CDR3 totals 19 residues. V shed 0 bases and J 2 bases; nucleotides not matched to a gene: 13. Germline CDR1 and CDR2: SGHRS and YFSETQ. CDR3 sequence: CASSLVVLGRDSNTGELFF. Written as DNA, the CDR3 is TGCGCCAGCAGCTTGGTAGTACTGGGCCGGGACAGCAACACCGGGGAGCTGTTTTTT.

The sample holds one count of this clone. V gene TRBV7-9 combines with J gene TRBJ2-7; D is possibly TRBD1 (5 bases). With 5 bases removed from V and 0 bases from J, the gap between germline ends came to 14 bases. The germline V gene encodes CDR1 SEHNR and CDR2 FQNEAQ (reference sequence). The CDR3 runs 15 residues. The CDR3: CASSKGQGHSYEQYF. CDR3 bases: TGTGCCAGCAGCAAGGGGCAGGGCCACTCCTACGAGCAGTACTTC.

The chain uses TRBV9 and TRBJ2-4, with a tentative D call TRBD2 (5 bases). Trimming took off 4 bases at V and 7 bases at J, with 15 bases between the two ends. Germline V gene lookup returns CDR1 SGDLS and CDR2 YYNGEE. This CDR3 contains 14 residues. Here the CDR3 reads CASSPWTARNIQYF. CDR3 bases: TGTGCCAGCAGCCCCTGGACTGCCCGCAACATTCAGTACTTC.

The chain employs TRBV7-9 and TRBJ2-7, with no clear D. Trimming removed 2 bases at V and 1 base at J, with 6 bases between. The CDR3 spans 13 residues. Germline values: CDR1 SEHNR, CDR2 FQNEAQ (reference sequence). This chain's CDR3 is CASSLRASYEQYF. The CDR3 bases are TGTGCCAGCAGCTTAAGGGCTTCCTACGAGCAGTACTTC.

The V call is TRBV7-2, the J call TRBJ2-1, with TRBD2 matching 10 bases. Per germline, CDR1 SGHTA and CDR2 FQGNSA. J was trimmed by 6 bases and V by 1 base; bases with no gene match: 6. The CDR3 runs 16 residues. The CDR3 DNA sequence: TGTGCCAGCAGCTTAGGGGTCCTAGCGGGAGTCAATGAGCAGTTCTTC. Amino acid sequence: CASSLGVLAGVNEQFF.

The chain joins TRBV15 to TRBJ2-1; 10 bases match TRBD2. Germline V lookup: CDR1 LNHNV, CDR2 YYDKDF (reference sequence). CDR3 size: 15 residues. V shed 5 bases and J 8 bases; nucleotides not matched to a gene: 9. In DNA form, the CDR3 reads TGTGCCACCAGCGTGGGTAGCGGGAGGAGTGATGAGCAGTTCTTC. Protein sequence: CATSVGSGRSDEQFF.

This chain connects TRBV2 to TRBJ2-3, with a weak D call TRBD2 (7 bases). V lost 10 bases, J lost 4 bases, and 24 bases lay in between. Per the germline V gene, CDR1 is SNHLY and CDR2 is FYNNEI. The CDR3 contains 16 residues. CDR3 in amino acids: CATRGVGGLFADTQYF. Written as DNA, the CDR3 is TGTGCCACCCGGGGGGTAGGGGGGCTTTTCGCAGATACGCAGTATTTT.

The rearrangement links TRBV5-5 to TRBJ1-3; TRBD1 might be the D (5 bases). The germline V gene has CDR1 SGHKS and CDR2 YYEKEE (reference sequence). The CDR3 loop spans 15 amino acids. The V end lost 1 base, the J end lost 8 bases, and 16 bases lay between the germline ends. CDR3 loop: CASSLYGPPGDTIYF. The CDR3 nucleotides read TGTGCCAGCAGCTTGTACGGGCCTCCGGGGGACACCATATATTTT.

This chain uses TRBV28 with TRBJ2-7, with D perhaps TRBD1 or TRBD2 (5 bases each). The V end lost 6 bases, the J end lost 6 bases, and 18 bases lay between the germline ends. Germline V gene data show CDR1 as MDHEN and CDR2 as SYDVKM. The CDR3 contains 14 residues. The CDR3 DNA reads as TGTGCCAGCAGATTCCGGGACCGCCCGTTCGAGCAGTACTTC. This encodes CASRFRDRPFEQYF.

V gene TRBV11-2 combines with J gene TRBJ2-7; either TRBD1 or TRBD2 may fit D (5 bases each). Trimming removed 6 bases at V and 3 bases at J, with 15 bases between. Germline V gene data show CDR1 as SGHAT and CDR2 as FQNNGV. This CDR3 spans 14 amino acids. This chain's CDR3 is CASSHGHSDYEQYF. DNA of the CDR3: TGTGCCAGCAGTCACGGACATAGCGACTACGAGCAGTACTTC. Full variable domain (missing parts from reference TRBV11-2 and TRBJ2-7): EAGVAQSPRYKIIEKRQSVAFWCNPISGHATLYWYQQILGQGPKLLIQFQNNGVVDDSQLPKDRFSAERLKGVDSTLKIQPAKLEDSAVYLCASSHGHSDYEQYFGPGTRLTVT.

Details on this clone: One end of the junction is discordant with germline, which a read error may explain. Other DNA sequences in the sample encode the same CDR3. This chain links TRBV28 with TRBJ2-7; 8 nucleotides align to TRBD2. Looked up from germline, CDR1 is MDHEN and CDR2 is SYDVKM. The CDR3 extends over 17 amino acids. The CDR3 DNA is TGCGCCAGCAGTTTACCATACAGAGCGGGAGCGACTAACGAGCAGTACTTC. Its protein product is CASSLPYRAGATNEQYF.

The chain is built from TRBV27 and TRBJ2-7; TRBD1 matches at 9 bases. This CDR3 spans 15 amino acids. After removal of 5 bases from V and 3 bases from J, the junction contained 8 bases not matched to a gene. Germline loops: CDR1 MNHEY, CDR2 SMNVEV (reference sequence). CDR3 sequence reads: CASSDRGNAYYEQYF. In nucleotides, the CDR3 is TGTGCCAGCAGTGACAGGGGGAACGCTTACTACGAGCAGTACTTC.

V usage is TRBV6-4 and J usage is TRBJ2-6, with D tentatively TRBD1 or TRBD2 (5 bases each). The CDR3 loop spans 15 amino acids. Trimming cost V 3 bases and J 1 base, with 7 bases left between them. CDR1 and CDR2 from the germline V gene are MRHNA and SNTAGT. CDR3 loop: CASSDWGSGANVLTF. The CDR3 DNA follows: TGTGCCAGCAGTGATTGGGGGTCTGGGGCCAACGTCCTGACTTTC.

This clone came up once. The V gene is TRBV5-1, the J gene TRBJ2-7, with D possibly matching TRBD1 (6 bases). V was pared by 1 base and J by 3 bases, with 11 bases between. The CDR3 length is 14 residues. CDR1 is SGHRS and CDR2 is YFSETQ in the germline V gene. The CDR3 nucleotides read TGCGCCAGCAGCTTGACAGGGAAGAACTACGAGCAGTACTTC. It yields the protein CASSLTGKNYEQYF.

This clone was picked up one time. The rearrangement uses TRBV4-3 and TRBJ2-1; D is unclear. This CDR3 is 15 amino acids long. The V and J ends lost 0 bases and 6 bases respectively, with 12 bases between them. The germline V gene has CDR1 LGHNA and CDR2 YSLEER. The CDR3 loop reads CASSQDPYTGNEQFF. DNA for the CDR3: TGCGCCAGCAGCCAAGATCCCTACACCGGCAATGAGCAGTTCTTC.

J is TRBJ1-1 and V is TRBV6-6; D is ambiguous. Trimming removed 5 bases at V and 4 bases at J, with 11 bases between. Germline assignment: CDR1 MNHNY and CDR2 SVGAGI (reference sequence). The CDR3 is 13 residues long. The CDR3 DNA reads TGTGCCAGCAGTATCGGGCGTAGCACTGAAGCTTTCTTT. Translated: CASSIGRSTEAFF.

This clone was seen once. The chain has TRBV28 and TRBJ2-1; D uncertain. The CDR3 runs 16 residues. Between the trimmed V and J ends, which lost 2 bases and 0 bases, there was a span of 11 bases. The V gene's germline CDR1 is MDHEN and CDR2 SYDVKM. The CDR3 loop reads CASSLPGSSSYNEQFF. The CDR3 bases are TGTGCCAGCAGTTTACCCGGGTCAAGCTCCTACAATGAGCAGTTCTTC.